The sequence of this T cell receptor (beta chain) was determined in a study of long-term antiretroviral therapy in people with HIV. The CDR3 runs 13 residues. Per the germline V gene, CDR1 is SGDLS and CDR2 is YYNGEE. V shed 4 bases and J shed 1 base, with 8 bases lying between them. The run of the v3.0 immunoSEQ assay was at survey level. The sequencing target was 40,000-50,000 T-cell genomes per sample. Measured with immunoSEQ multiplex PCR; TCRdb has only the in-frame clones, and not every one. The data hold about 30,000 clones, with more than 85% observed a single time. All donors provided no fewer than one pre-ART and no fewer than two post-ART PBMC samples. This clone was observed once.

The rearrangement uses TRBV9 and TRBJ1-1; no reliable D call. The starting material was unsorted PBMCs, obtained 5.3 years after starting antiretroviral therapy. The clonotype was recovered from a man aged 50 to 59 with HIV. In DNA, the CDR3 is TGTGCCAGCAGCCCAGGCTGGAACACTGAAGCTTTCTTT. Translation: CASSPGWNTEAFF.